The clone carrying this T cell receptor beta chain appeared a few times. The data stem from a study of blood T cell repertoires in COVID-19. On the study more broadly: From the United States, Italy and Spain came samples of acute and convalescent COVID-19.

The CDR3 has 17 amino acids. V lost 4 bases and J lost 4; bases outside the gene matches: 10. Germline V lookup: CDR1 ENHRY, CDR2 SYGVKD. In the original processing: From reference gene primer amplification, estimates of nucleated cell counts were derived. The repertoire was sequenced with immunoSEQ multiplex PCR; TCRdb's copy has only in-frame clones and lacks some. V, J and clone size are those of that table, while D and trimming were read from the DNA. Among more than 300,000 clones listed, around 88% were seen once. The chain recombines TRBV10-3 with TRBJ1-2, with 12 bases that match TRBD1. Specimen: peripheral blood. This clonotype was obtained from a woman aged 45-59 years with acute or convalescent COVID-19. The CDR3 DNA sequence: TGTGCCATCAGTGCCGCGGGACAGGGGGCCTTTGGCTATGGCTACACCTTC. This codes for CAISAAGQGAFGYGYTF.